These T cell receptor beta chains were read from a single sample in a study of a mutant IDH1 vaccine in newly diagnosed glioma. The assay was immunoSEQ multiplex PCR, and TCRdb's table has in-frame clones only and misses some. The top ten clones hold 15% to 20% of a sample with fewer than 50,000 clones, roughly 89% of them seen once. The specimen comprised PBMCs, sampled from a glioma patient treated with radiotherapy, temozolomide or both. The receptors originated from a man younger than 30 with glioma. Both conserved end residues are part of each CDR3. The D gene is left open where the match is weak.

TRBJ2-6 | TRBV7-2 | . | TGTGCCAGCAGCCCGAGGAGGGCTGGGGCCAACGTCCTGACTTTC | CASSPRRAGANVLTF
TRBJ1-5 | TRBV4-1 | . | TGCGCCAGCAGCCGTCACGGACTGAACAATCAGCCCCAGCATTTT | CASSRHGLNNQPQHF
TRBJ1-5 | TRBV28 | TRBD1 | TGTGCCAGCAGTTTAGGCGGACAGGGGGCAGGTCAGCCCCAGCATTTT | CASSLGGQGAGQPQHF
TRBJ1-1 | TRBV4-2 | . | TGTGCCAGCAGCGAGGAAAGGTCCTCCCCAGGAGCTTTCTTT | CASSEERSSPGAFF
TRBJ1-4 | TRBV5-5 | TRBD1 | TGTGCCAGCAGCGACGACAGGGATGGTGAAAAACTGTTTTTT | CASSDDRDGEKLFF
TRBJ1-1 | TRBV21-1 | . | TGTGCCAGCAGCCACGGCGGGACAGGGTTCACTGAAGCTTTCTTT | CASSHGGTGFTEAFF
TRBJ1-2 | TRBV6-5 | . | TGTGCCAGCAGTTACTCAGGGGAGGACTATGGCTACACCTTC | CASSYSGEDYGYTF
TRBJ2-5 | TRBV18 | TRBD1 | TGTGCCAGCTCCCGGACAGGTCAAGAGACCCAGTACTTC | CASSRTGQETQYF
TRBJ2-5 | TRBV5-1 | . | TGCGCCAGCAGCTTCCTTGGAGGGCAAGAGACCCAGTACTTC | CASSFLGGQETQYF
TRBJ1-2 | TRBV30 | TRBD1 | TGTGCCTGGGGACAGGGGGGCGGCTACACCTTC | CAWGQGGGYTF
TRBJ1-3 | TRBV5-1 | . | TGCGCCAGTTCGCAGGGTGACTCTGGAAACACCATATATTTT | CASSQGDSGNTIYF
TRBJ2-7 | TRBV5-1 | TRBD1 | TGCGCCAGCAGCCGGGACAGGGCTATCTCCTACGAGCAGTACTTC | CASSRDRAISYEQYF
TRBJ2-7 | TRBV28 | . | TGTGCCAGCAGTTTACAGCCCCCTAGCTCCTACGAGCAGTACTTC | CASSLQPPSSYEQYF
TRBJ1-3 | TRBV7-9 | . | TGTGCCAGCAGCTTACAGGGGCCCATATATTTT | CASSLQGPIYF
TRBJ1-6 | TRBV7-6 | . | TGTGCCAGCAGCTTACAGTCTGTAGGTTCACCCCTCCACTTT | CASSLQSVGSPLHF
TRBJ1-1 | TRBV4-1 | TRBD1 | TGCGCCAGCAGCCAAGGGACAGGGGGAACATCAACTGAAGCTTTCTTT | CASSQGTGGTSTEAFF
TRBJ1-6 | TRBV7-9 | . | TGTGCCAGCAGCTTAGTGGGGGGGGTTGATTCACCCCTCCACTTT | CASSLVGGVDSPLHF
TRBJ1-5 | TRBV7-2 | . | TGTGCCAGCAGCTTAGGTGGGGTACGACAGCCCCAGCATTTT | CASSLGGVRQPQHF
TRBJ1-3 | TRBV30 | . | TGTGCCTGGAGGGGTCAGGGATACTCTGGAAACACCATATATTTT | CAWRGQGYSGNTIYF
TRBJ1-1 | TRBV28 | . | TGTGCCAGCAGCATCAGAGGGATTTCGGTCCCTGAAGCTTTCTTT | CASSIRGISVPEAFF
TRBJ1-1 | TRBV4-3 | . | TGCGCCAGCAGCCAAGACAGGGGCGTAGGGACTGAAGCTTTCTTT | CASSQDRGVGTEAFF
TRBJ1-4 | TRBV13 | . | TGTGCCAGCAGCCAAAGGGGTGGAGAAAAACTGTTTTTT | CASSQRGGEKLFF
TRBJ2-1 | TRBV9 | . | TGTGCCAGCAGCGTGGCCGGGCCAATCTACAATGAGCAGTTCTTC | CASSVAGPIYNEQFF
TRBJ1-2 | TRBV19 | . | TGTGCCAGTAGTCCAGCCGGACCCTATGGCTACACCTTC | CASSPAGPYGYTF
TRBJ2-7 | TRBV5-6 | TRBD2 | TGTGCCAGCAGCACGACTAGCGGGAGTTACGAGCAGTACTTC | CASSTTSGSYEQYF
TRBJ1-4 | TRBV25-1 | TRBD1 | TGTGCCAGCAGCGACAGGGGAGCGGGTGAAAAACTGTTTTTT | CASSDRGAGEKLFF
TRBJ2-7 | TRBV5-1 | TRBD1 | TGCGCCAGCAGCGCCGGACAGGGCTACTACGAGCAGTACTTC | CASSAGQGYYEQYF
TRBJ2-5 | TRBV10-3 | TRBD2 | TGTGCCATCAGTGACCCCGGGACTAGTGGCCAAGAGACCCAGTACTTC | CAISDPGTSGQETQYF
TRBJ1-6 | TRBV27 | TRBD1 | TGTGCCAGCAGCCAACAGGGGAGCTCCTATAATTCACCCCTCCACTTT | CASSQQGSSYNSPLHF
TRBJ1-1 | TRBV27 | TRBD1 | TGTGCCAGCGCGGGACAGCCTAACACTGAAGCTTTCTTT | CASAGQPNTEAFF
TRBJ2-5 | TRBV7-9 | . | TGTGCCAGCAGCCCCAGGAGCGAAGACCAAGAGACCCAGTACTTC | CASSPRSEDQETQYF
TRBJ1-2 | TRBV4-1 | . | TGCGCCAGCAGCCAAGATGACGGGACCTATGGCTACACCTTC | CASSQDDGTYGYTF
TRBJ1-5 | TRBV7-9 | . | TGTGCCAGCAGCTCGGACTGGGGAAATCAGCCCCAGCATTTT | CASSSDWGNQPQHF
TRBJ2-1 | TRBV19 | . | TGTGCCAGTAGTATCGGACGCGAAAGCTCCTACAATGAGCAGTTCTTC | CASSIGRESSYNEQFF
TRBJ2-7 | TRBV5-1 | TRBD1 | TGCGCCAGCAGCTTGGAGGGTCCGGGGACAGGGAGGCTGCGGTACTTC | CASSLEGPGTGRLRYF